The clone carrying this T cell receptor beta chain was observed once. Study processing details: Estimation of nucleated cell counts was performed using reference gene primer amplification. Here immunoSEQ multiplex PCR was the method, and the copy in TCRdb shows in-frame clones only, minus some. That table is the source of V, J and clone size, and D and trimming were worked out from the DNA. The sample contains 210,000 or so clones, 85% to 90% of which appear only once. This sample stems from a study of blood T cell repertoires in COVID-19. Study overall: Acute-phase and convalescent COVID-19 samples originated in the United States, Italy and Spain. T cells, B-cell-depleted T cells, or PBMCs supplied cDNA or gDNA.

The CDR3 runs 15 residues. Looked up from germline, CDR1 is SGHRS and CDR2 is YFSETQ. Trimming pared 1 base from V and 0 bases from J, leaving 9 bases between. Material: peripheral blood. The chain recombines TRBV5-1 with TRBJ2-3, with TRBD2 as a possible D gene (5 bases). The sequence came from a man aged 45-60 years with acute or convalescent COVID-19. The CDR3 region has the DNA TGCGCCAGCAGCTTGATAGCGTCTAGCACAGATACGCAGTATTTT. Protein: CASSLIASSTDTQYF.